This T cell receptor beta chain was observed in a study of blood T cell repertoires in COVID-19. Study-level information: Both acute and convalescent COVID-19 samples were obtained from the United States, Italy and Spain.

In the study's own analysis: Nucleated cell number was recorded as an estimate derived from reference gene primer amplification. The table came from immunoSEQ multiplex PCR; TCRdb's copy has only in-frame clones and leaves some out. That table supplies the V and J calls and clone size; D and trimming were determined from the DNA. The data contain about 300,000 clones, around 90% of them singletons. Recruits, aged roughly 18 to 90 years, lived in 20 to 30 US areas. Recovered Cohort 3 donors showed two negative PCRs, clearance, or symptom resolution. CDR1 is LGHDT, CDR2 YNNKEL, per germline (reference sequence). V was clipped by 5 bases and J by 8 bases, with 15 bases between them. This CDR3 has 14 amino acids.

This TCR came from a woman in her twenties or thirties who had recovered from COVID-19. The chain joins TRBV3-1 (or the pseudogene TRBV3-2) to TRBJ1-4; perhaps TRBD1 as D (6 bases). Sequencing was done on a sample of PBMCs or T cells enriched from blood (not recorded which). The CDR3 DNA reads TGTGCCAGCAGCTACAGGGTGGTCGGGGAAAAACTGTTTTTT. This sequence encodes CASSYRVVGEKLFF.